What follows are 2 T cell receptor beta chains derived from one specimen sequenced in a study of cytomegalovirus exposure and HLA in healthy donors. 13 Jbeta primers and 60 Vbeta primers were used for the PCR. TCRdb's copy holds only in-frame clones and misses some; the assay was immunoSEQ multiplex PCR. Here the sample spans some 120,000 clones, around 80% being singletons. Source material: PBMCs. These receptors were obtained from a woman aged 25 to 45 in good health and CMV-seronegative.

The chain is built from TRBV30 and TRBJ1-5, with D possibly matching TRBD1 (5 bases). V dropped 3 bases and J dropped 11 bases, with 14 bases sitting between them. CDR3 size: 12 residues. The germline gives CDR1 GTSNPN, CDR2 SVGIG (reference sequence). The CDR3 region has the DNA TGTGCCTGGAGATTAGCTTCGGGGGCCCAGCATTTT. This codes for CAWRLASGAQHF. Variable domain in full (rest from reference TRBV30 and TRBJ1-5): SQTIHQWPATLVQPVGSPLSLECTVEGTSNPNLYWYRQAAGRGLQLLFYSVGIGQISSEVPQNLSASRPQDRQFILSSKKLLLSDSGFYLCAWRLASGAQHFGDGTRLSIL.

The CDR3 coding sequence is TGTGCCAGCCCGACAGGGGGGGGCACTGAAGCTTTCTTT. Amino acids: CASPTGGGTEAFF. The gene calls are TRBV2 and TRBJ1-1; the match to TRBD1 covers 9 bases. The CDR3 spans 13 residues. Trimming at V came to 8 bases and at J to 4 bases, leaving 5 bases not matched to a gene. CDR1 SNHLY and CDR2 FYNNEI come from the germline V gene.